The entry that follows covers one T cell receptor beta chain sequence. Which antigen it targets is not known. The record has no base qualities; no much larger clone is one base away. The sample is drawn from a study of T cells in Graves' hyperthyroidism and ophthalmopathy (dated by TCRdb to between 2018 and 2021). Some background on the complete study: Peripheral blood samples were taken at initial diagnosis, before any treatment was given. After blood sampling, hyperthyroidism patients were treated with methimazole at a starting dose of 30 mg daily, and ophthalmopathy patients were treated with high-dose intravenous methylprednisolone. The paper reports TCR Vbeta CDR3 sequencing of roughly 140 peripheral blood samples: 40 or so ophthalmopathy, under 80 hyperthyroidism and around 17 progressor patients. The roughly 91 discovery patients were randomly divided into training and test sets at a 7:3 ratio. An independent validation cohort of under 20 hyperthyroidism patients and 17 patients who later progressed to ophthalmopathy tested prospective prediction of ophthalmopathy. To identify TCR V-J signatures that set the groups apart, the researchers used a discovery cohort of 100 patients, made up of 40 to 45 with Graves' ophthalmopathy and some 58 with stable Graves' hyperthyroidism. In addition, the study compared T-cell repertoires in thyroid tissue and in blood from roughly six Graves' hyperthyroidism patients.

Ophthalmopathy patients had moderately to severely active disease, with a Clinical Activity Score of 3 or more, a NOSPECS grade of 4 or more, and a disease duration of less than 3 months. Exclusion was applied to patients with uncontrolled infections, other autoimmune diseases, pregnancy or lactation. Diagnoses relied on clinical symptoms, serum thyroxine and TRAb, thyroid ultrasound and orbital computed tomography. Ficoll-Paque density gradient centrifugation was used to isolate PBMCs from around 9.1 ml of fresh peripheral blood. Total RNA was extracted with Trizol reagent, and quality was checked on an Agilent 2100 Bioanalyzer. Study-wide conclusions, independent of this receptor: No statistical method was used to set the sample size in advance, and investigators knew the group allocation. During validation, the model predicted progression to ophthalmopathy a median of approximately six months ahead of onset, with around 71% sensitivity and around 72% specificity. Most expanded thyroid clonotypes (frequency above 0.001) were also detected in blood, suggesting blood repertoires may reflect thyroid immune responses. A 13 V-J signature model separated ophthalmopathy from stable hyperthyroidism, with about 88% sensitivity and 81.08% specificity in cross-validation and 80%/75% in testing.

CDR1 and CDR2 were assigned from the germline V gene as ENHRY and SYGVKD. The CDR3 has 15 amino acids, counting the end cysteine and phenylalanine. Of the read, only the CDR3 DNA is kept; its 45 bases are in frame from base 1. At the junction V is shortened by 4 bases and J by 0 bases; bases outside the gene matches: 3. Amplification of TCR beta CDR3 regions was carried out from RNA transcripts. The first round of RT-PCR for the TCR CDR3 was performed with the HTBI primer set and the Qiagen OneStep RT-PCR kit. Libraries were constructed in a second round of multiplex PCR, after which size selection and purification were performed. Sequencing of the libraries was done on an Illumina HiSeq2000 using paired-end 100 bp reads. Concerning the study's data processing: SOAPnuke was used to process the raw data, with reads discarded if the reads contained adapters or uncalled bases, had a mean Phred below 15, or lacked an exact constant-primer or identifier match. High-quality paired reads were merged using COPE v1.2.5, and each unique nucleotide sequence was defined as a clonotype. Clonotypes were aligned to IMGT TRBV, TRBD and TRBJ reference segments using MiTCR v1.1. Only V-J combinations with frequency above 0.0001, covering about 99% of repertoires, were analysed. The TCS score was defined as the ratio of F50 (clonal expansion) to E x V (chaos), calculated using BLOSUM62-based TCRdist between CDR3 peptides within each V-J. Welch's t-statistics and random forest reduced around 520 V-J features to roughly 13, which were used in a naive Bayes classifier (R e1071). TCRdb passed the public sequencing reads through fastp at Q25 and MiXCR, retaining productive beta sequences. A single entry per CDR3 protein holds the most common genes and DNA from its merged rows. The V and J calls shown here were made by TCRdb, not taken from the authors' results. This sample comprises more than 300,000 distinct CDR3 sequences, approximately 14% of them detected only once. The ten largest clones take up around a fifth of the sample.

The chain is made from TRBV10-3 and TRBJ1-3, and TRBD1 matches 7 of the central bases. The specimen sequenced was blood. The origin of this receptor is a woman aged 30 to 39 with Graves' ophthalmopathy. The nucleotides are TGTGCCATCAGTGGGACAGGCCTCTCTGGAAACACCATATATTTT. Its protein reads: CAISGTGLSGNTIYF.